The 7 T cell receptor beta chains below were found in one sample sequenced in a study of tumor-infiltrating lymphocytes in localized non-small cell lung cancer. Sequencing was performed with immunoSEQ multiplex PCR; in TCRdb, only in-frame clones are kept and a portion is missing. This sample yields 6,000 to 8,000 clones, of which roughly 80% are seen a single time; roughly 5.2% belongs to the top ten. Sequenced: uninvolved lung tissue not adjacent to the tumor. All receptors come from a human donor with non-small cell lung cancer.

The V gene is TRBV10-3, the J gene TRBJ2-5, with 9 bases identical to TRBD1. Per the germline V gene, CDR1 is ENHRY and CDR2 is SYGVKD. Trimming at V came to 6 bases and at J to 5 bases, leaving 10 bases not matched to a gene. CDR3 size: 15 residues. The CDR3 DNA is TGTGCCATCAGAGACCCGACAGGGGGACGGGAGACCCAGTACTTC. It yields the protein CAIRDPTGGRETQYF.

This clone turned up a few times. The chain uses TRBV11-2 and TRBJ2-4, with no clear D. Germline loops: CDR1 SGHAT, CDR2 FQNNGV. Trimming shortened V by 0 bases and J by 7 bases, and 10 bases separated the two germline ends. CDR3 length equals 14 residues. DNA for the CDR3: TGTGCCAGCAGCTTAGAACGGCAGCCTAACATTCAGTACTTC. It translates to CASSLERQPNIQYF.

CDR3 sequence: CASSTLQENTEAFF. CDR3 DNA: TGTGCCAGCAGCACCTTGCAAGAGAACACTGAAGCTTTCTTT. The V gene is TRBV7-8, the J gene TRBJ1-1; D is unresolved. The V end was cut by 5 bases, the J end by 1 base, with 11 bases between. The CDR3 extends over 14 amino acids. The germline CDR1 and CDR2 sequences are SGHVS and FQNEAQ.

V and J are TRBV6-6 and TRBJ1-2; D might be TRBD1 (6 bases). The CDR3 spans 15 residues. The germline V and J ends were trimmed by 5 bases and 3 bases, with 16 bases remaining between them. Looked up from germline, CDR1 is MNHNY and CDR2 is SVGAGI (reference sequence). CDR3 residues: CASSPTPGQHYGYTF. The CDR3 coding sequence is TGTGCCAGCAGTCCCACCCCGGGACAACACTATGGCTACACCTTC.

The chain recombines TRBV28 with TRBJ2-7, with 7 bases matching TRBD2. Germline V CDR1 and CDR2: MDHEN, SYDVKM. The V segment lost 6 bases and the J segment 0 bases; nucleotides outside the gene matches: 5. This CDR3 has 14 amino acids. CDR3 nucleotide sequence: TGTGCCAGCAGAGGCGGGGGAAGCTCCTACGAGCAGTACTTC. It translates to CASRGGGSSYEQYF.

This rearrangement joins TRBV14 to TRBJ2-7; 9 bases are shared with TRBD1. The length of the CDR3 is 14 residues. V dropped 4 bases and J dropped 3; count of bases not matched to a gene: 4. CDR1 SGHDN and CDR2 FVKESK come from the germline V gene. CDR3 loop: CASSPLDRGYEQYF. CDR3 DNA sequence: TGTGCCAGCAGCCCCCTGGACAGGGGCTACGAGCAGTACTTC.

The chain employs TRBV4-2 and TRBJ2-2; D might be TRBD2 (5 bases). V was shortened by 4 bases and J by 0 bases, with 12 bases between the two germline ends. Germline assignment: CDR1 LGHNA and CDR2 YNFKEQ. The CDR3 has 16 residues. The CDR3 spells CASSRQVGANTGELFF. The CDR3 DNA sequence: TGTGCCAGCAGCCGACAAGTGGGAGCGAACACCGGGGAGCTGTTTTTT.